A selection of T cell receptor beta chains follows, all from one sample in a study of regulatory T cells in long-lasting Graves disease. MiXCR was run by TCRdb on the multiplex PCR reads, yielding one entry per CDR3 protein. Counted here are 520,000 or so distinct CDR3 sequences, approximately 12% occurring once; the ten biggest clones make up roughly 8.2%. These same data were also listed under a study on T cells in Graves' hyperthyroidism and ophthalmopathy.

Source: peripheral blood mononuclear cells (PBMCs), taken at new diagnosis, from a patient treated with antithyroid drugs. Receptor source: a woman in her twenties or thirties with Graves disease. Each CDR3 is given with its conserved first and last residue. Fields, in order: D gene, CDR3 length, J gene, V gene, CDR3 protein. D genes are given only for firm matches.

TRBD1 | 19 | TRBJ1-3 | TRBV11-2 | CASTERSRGQGHSGNTIYF
. | 13 | TRBJ2-3 | TRBV29-1 | CSVVAQGPDTQYF
. | 17 | TRBJ2-3 | TRBV2 | CASSELRGSRGADTQYF
TRBD2 | 15 | TRBJ2-1 | TRBV7-8 | CASRLWSGNYNEQFF
. | 15 | TRBJ2-7 | TRBV29-1 | CSVRETISGSHEQYF
TRBD2 | 18 | TRBJ2-2 | TRBV20-1 | CSARDRISGRARTGELFF
. | 13 | TRBJ2-1 | TRBV7-9 | CASDQGLSNEQFF
. | 17 | TRBJ1-4 | TRBV6-5 | CASSYSLRGPTNEKLFF
TRBD1 | 16 | TRBJ1-5 | TRBV6-5 | CASSYLGTGLNQPQHF
. | 15 | TRBJ1-2 | TRBV6-1 | CASSRSQGSNYGYTF
. | 13 | TRBJ2-5 | TRBV18 | CAAGGGIQETQYF
TRBD2 | 15 | TRBJ2-7 | TRBV11-2 | CASTASSGSWYEQYF
TRBD2 | 16 | TRBJ2-6 | TRBV5-1 | CASNPGGSSGANVLTF
. | 15 | TRBJ1-4 | TRBV20-1 | CSARGTRQVNEKLFF
. | 13 | TRBJ2-7 | TRBV20-1 | CSASPYYPYEQYF
. | 14 | TRBJ2-7 | TRBV6-2/TRBV6-3 | CASSSAGGDYEQYF
. | 13 | TRBJ2-1 | TRBV2 | CASAEISYNEQFF
. | 17 | TRBJ1-4 | TRBV6-5 | CASSYSTGIGQSGKLFF
. | 14 | TRBJ2-5 | TRBV6-5 | CASSYSQGQETQYF
. | 13 | TRBJ1-1 | TRBV29-1 | CSVRGGKNTEAFF
. | 14 | TRBJ1-5 | TRBV29-1 | CSVEVGGSNQPQHF
. | 15 | TRBJ2-2 | TRBV12-3/TRBV12-4 | CASSLLGKKSGELFF
TRBD1 | 14 | TRBJ2-2 | TRBV6-2/TRBV6-3 | CASGGQVYSGELFF
. | 14 | TRBJ1-2 | TRBV19 | CASSRRQGLYGYTF
. | 15 | TRBJ2-5 | TRBV6-4 | CASSERQGSGETQYF
TRBD2 | 18 | TRBJ2-5 | TRBV6-2/TRBV6-3 | CASTPAPTSGTRGETQYF
. | 13 | TRBJ2-7 | TRBV5-6 | CASSLDPFYEQYF
TRBD2 | 16 | TRBJ2-3 | TRBV9 | CASSVEAGGYTDTQYF
. | 14 | TRBJ2-1 | TRBV7-2 | CASSPFRPNNEQFF
TRBD1 | 22 | TRBJ1-3 | TRBV19 | CASSIDLRRTGQTWGSGNTIYF
. | 15 | TRBJ1-1 | TRBV10-1 | CASSEFETVGTEAFF
TRBD1 | 14 | TRBJ1-5 | TRBV2 | CASSMNRGGQPQHF
TRBD2 | 18 | TRBJ2-7 | TRBV28 | CASSLDASGTVPSYEQYF
TRBD2 | 14 | TRBJ2-7 | TRBV28 | CASISTSGAYEQYF
TRBD1 | 16 | TRBJ1-1 | TRBV13 | CASSLDPDRLNTEAFF
. | 13 | TRBJ2-7 | TRBV7-9 | CASSFWGTDEQYF
. | 12 | TRBJ2-2 | TRBV20-1 | CSAPGDTGELFF
. | 15 | TRBJ1-6 | TRBV5-1 | CASSLDRRGNSPLHF
. | 11 | TRBJ1-2 | TRBV11-2 | CASSLLGGYTF
TRBD1 | 15 | TRBJ2-3 | TRBV29-1 | CSVENWDRGPDTQYF
. | 15 | TRBJ2-3 | TRBV30 | CAWSDRRFLTDTQYF
. | 13 | TRBJ1-2 | TRBV5-6 | CASSLEVLLGYTF
. | 13 | TRBJ2-1 | TRBV24-1 | CATSGQIDNEQFF
. | 13 | TRBJ1-1 | TRBV18 | CASSPQDYTEAFF
. | 14 | TRBJ2-7 | TRBV6-5 | CASSYGASSYEQYF
. | 18 | TRBJ2-1 | TRBV29-1 | CSVGGVLRSQSSYNEQFF
TRBD1 | 17 | TRBJ1-5 | TRBV28 | CASSLWFTGQGNQPQHF
. | 17 | TRBJ2-3 | TRBV11-3 | CASSPRRLGTLTDTQYF
. | 14 | TRBJ2-7 | TRBV18 | CASSLRESSYEQYF
. | 16 | TRBJ2-1 | TRBV9 | CASSSHLAKGVGEQFF
TRBD2 | 17 | TRBJ2-1 | TRBV6-2/TRBV6-3 | CASSYPRASGRGYEQFF
. | 17 | TRBJ1-6 | TRBV6-1 | CASSPIARRQWNSPLHF
. | 18 | TRBJ1-6 | TRBV2 | CASSFTPGRGLNNSPLHF
. | 14 | TRBJ2-7 | TRBV3-1 | CASSQATSFRGQYF